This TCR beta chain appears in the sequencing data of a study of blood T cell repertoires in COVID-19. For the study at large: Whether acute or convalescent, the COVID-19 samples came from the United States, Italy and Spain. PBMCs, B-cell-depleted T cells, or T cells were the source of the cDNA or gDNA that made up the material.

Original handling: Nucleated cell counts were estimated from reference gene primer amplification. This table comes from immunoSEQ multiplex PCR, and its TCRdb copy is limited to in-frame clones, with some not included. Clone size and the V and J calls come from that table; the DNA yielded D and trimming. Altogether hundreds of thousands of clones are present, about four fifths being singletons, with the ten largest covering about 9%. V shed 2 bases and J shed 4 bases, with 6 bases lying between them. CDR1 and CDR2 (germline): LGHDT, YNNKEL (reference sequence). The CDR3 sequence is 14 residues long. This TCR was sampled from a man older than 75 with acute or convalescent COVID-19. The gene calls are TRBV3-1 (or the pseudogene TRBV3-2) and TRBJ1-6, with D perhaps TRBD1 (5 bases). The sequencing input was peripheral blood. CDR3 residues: CASSQKGYNSPLHF. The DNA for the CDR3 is TGTGCCAGCAGCCAAAAGGGGTATAATTCACCCCTCCACTTT.